Each of the 5 T cell receptor beta chains below was sequenced from the same sample in a study of T-cell memory formation after mild COVID-19. TCRdb called the 5' RACE reads again in MiXCR, with one record for every CDR3 protein. The sample holds some 310,000 distinct CDR3 sequences, 20% to 25% seen once. Sample: PBMCs or a T cell subset sorted from them (not recorded which). Receptors were obtained from a young man who had mild COVID-19 (a few samples of this study predate the infection). Cell type and time point are not known.

The chain links TRBV28 to TRBJ2-1; TRBD2 matches 7 bases. V gave up 3 bases and J gave up 7 bases; unmatched junction bases: 3. The CDR3 contains 13 residues. CDR1 is MDHEN and CDR2 is SYDVKM in the germline V gene. CDR3 sequence (DNA): TGTGCCAGCAGTTTGTGGGGAGGGAATGAGCAGTTCTTC. Amino acid sequence: CASSLWGGNEQFF.

The V call is TRBV27, the J call TRBJ2-7; TRBD1 aligns across 9 bases. Germline loops: CDR1 MNHEY, CDR2 SMNVEV (reference sequence). The CDR3 loop spans 15 amino acids. J lost 4 bases, V lost 4 bases, and 8 bases had no gene match. DNA for the CDR3: TGTGCCAGCAGTTGGGACAGGGTCCCATTTTACGAGCAGTACTTC. The encoded protein is CASSWDRVPFYEQYF.

This chain uses TRBV4-3 with TRBJ2-7; D remains unclear. Germline V gene data show CDR1 as LGHNA and CDR2 as YSLEER. The CDR3 contains 14 residues. The V gene lost 3 bases and the J gene lost 0 bases, with 9 bases spanning the gap. The CDR3 region has the DNA TGCGCCAGCAGCCAGACTCCGAGCTCCTACGAGCAGTACTTC. Translating it yields CASSQTPSSYEQYF.

This clonotype was detected a few times. The V and J genes are TRBV11-1 and TRBJ2-2; TRBD1 aligns across 8 bases. There are 16 residues in the CDR3. The ends lost 5 bases at V and 3 bases at J; junction bases unmatched: 8. Germline V gives CDR1 SGHAT, CDR2 FQDESV (reference sequence). The CDR3 here is CASSPQGASDTGELFF. In DNA, the CDR3 is TGTGCCAGCAGCCCCCAGGGGGCTAGCGACACCGGGGAGCTGTTTTTT.

The gene calls are TRBV12-3 or TRBV12-4 and TRBJ1-6; D gene unclear. Trimming removed 3 bases from V and 8 bases from J, with 11 bases in between. The CDR3 is made up of 14 amino acids. The CDR3 protein is CASSFDGTYSPLHF. The CDR3, as DNA: TGTGCCAGCAGTTTCGACGGAACCTATTCACCCCTCCACTTT.